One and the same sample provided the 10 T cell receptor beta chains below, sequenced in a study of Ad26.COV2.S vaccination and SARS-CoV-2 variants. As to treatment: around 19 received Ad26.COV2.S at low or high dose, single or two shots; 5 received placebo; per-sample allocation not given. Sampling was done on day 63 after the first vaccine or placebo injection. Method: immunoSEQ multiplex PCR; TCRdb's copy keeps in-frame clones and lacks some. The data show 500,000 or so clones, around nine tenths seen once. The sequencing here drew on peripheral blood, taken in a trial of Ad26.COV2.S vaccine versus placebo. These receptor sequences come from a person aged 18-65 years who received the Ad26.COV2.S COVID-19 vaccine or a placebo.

CDR3 DNA: TGTGCCAGCAGTTTGGGCGGGATGGGCACAGATACGCAGTATTTT. Encoded protein: CASSLGGMGTDTQYF. The V gene is TRBV28, the J gene TRBJ2-3, with D maybe TRBD2 (6 bases). The V and J ends lost 3 bases and 1 base respectively, with 11 bases between them. The germline CDR1 and CDR2 sequences are MDHEN and SYDVKM. The CDR3 contains 15 residues.

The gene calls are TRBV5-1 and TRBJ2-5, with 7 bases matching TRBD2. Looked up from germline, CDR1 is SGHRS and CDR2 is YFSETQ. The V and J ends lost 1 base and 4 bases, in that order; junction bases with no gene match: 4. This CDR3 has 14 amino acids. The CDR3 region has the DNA TGCGCCAGCAGCTTGAATCCGGGAGGAGAGACCCAGTACTTC. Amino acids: CASSLNPGGETQYF.

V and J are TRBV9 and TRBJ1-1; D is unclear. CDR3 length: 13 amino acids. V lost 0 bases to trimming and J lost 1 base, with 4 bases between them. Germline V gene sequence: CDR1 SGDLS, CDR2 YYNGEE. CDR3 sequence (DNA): TGTGCCAGCAGCGTAGTCCGGAACACTGAAGCTTTCTTT. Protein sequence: CASSVVRNTEAFF. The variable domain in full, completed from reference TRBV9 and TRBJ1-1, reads DSGVTQTPKHLITATGQRVTLRCSPRSGDLSVYWYQQSLDQGLQFLIQYYNGEERAKGNILERFSAQQFPDLHSELNLSSLELGDSALYFCASSVVRNTEAFFGQGTRLTVV.

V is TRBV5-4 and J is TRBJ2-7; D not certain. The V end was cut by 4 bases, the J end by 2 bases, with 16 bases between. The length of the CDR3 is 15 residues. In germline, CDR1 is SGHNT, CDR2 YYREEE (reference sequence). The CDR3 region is CASSAMTGMAYEQYF. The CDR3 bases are TGTGCCAGCAGCGCCATGACTGGGATGGCCTACGAGCAGTACTTC.

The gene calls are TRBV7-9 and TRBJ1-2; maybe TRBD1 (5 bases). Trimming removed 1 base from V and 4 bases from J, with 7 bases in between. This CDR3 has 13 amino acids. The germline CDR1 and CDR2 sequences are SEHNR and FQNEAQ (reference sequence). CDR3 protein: CASSLGQIYGYTF. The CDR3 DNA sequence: TGTGCCAGCAGCTTAGGACAGATCTATGGCTACACCTTC.

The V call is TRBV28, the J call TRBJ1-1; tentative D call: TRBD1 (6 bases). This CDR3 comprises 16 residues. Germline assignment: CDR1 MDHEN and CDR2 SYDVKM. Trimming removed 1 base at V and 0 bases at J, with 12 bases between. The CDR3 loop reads CASSLFSGHLNTEAFF. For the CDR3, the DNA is TGTGCCAGCAGTTTATTCTCGGGACACCTGAACACTGAAGCTTTCTTT. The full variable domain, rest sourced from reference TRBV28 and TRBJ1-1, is DVKVTQSSRYLVKRTGEKVFLECVQDMDHENMFWYRQDPGLGLRLIYFSYDVKMKEKGDIPEGYSVSREKKERFSLILESASTNQTSMYLCASSLFSGHLNTEAFFGQGTRLTVV.

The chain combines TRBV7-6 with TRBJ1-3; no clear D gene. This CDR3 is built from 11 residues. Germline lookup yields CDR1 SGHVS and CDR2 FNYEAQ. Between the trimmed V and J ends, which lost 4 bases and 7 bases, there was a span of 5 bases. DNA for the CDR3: TGTGCCAGCAGCTCCGCTAACACCATATATTTT. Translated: CASSSANTIYF.

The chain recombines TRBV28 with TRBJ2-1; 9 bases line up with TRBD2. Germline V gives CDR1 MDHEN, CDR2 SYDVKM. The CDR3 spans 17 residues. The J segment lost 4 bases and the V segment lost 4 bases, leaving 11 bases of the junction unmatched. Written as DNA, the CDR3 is TGTGCCAGCAGTTCCCTGACTAGCGGAGCTACATACAATGAGCAGTTCTTC. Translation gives CASSSLTSGATYNEQFF.

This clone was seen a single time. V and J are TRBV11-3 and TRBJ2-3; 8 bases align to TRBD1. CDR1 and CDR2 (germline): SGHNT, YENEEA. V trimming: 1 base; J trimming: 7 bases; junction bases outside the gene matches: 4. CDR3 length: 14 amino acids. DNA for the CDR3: TGTGCCAGCAGCTTAGGGCAGGGGGCCAATACGCAGTATTTT. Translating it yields CASSLGQGANTQYF. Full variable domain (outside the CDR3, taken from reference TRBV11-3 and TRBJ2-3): EAGVVQSPRYKIIEKKQPVAFWCNPISGHNTLYWYLQNLGQGPELLIRYENEEAVDDSQLPKDRFSAERLKGVDSTLKIQPAELGDSAVYLCASSLGQGANTQYFGPGTRLTVL.

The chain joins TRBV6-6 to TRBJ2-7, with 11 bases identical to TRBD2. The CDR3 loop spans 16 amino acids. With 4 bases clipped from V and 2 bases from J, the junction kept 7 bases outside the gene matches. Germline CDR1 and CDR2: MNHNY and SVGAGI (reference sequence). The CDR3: CASSSPGTSGTYEQYF. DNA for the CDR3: TGTGCCAGCAGTTCCCCGGGGACTAGCGGAACCTACGAGCAGTACTTC.